The 9 T cell receptor beta chains given below trace back to one sample, sequenced in a study of T cells in Graves' hyperthyroidism and ophthalmopathy. Amplification of TCR beta CDR3 regions used RNA as the template. First-round RT-PCR of the TCR CDR3 relied on the HTBI primer set. TCRdb re-analysed the multiplex PCR reads in MiXCR, keeping a single row per CDR3 protein. Found here are roughly 700,000 distinct CDR3 sequences, about 35% of them singletons; the top ten hold more than 25%. What was sequenced was blood. The receptor source for this set is a woman aged 40 to 49 with Graves' hyperthyroidism.

The gene calls are TRBV9 and TRBJ2-2; 7 bases fit TRBD2. The CDR3 extends over 16 amino acids. The trim removed 0 bases at V and 6 bases at J, leaving 8 bases unmatched. The V gene's germline CDR1 is SGDLS and CDR2 YYNGEE. In nucleotides, the CDR3 is TGTGCCAGCAGCGTAGTTGCGGGAGTGATTGCCGGGGAGCTGTTTTTT. It yields the protein CASSVVAGVIAGELFF. Full variable domain (missing parts from reference TRBV9 and TRBJ2-2): DSGVTQTPKHLITATGQRVTLRCSPRSGDLSVYWYQQSLDQGLQFLIQYYNGEERAKGNILERFSAQQFPDLHSELNLSSLELGDSALYFCASSVVAGVIAGELFFGEGSRLTVL.

This chain joins TRBV9 and TRBJ1-6, with 7 bases that match TRBD1. Germline loops: CDR1 SGDLS, CDR2 YYNGEE. Unmatched junction bases numbered 4, after V lost 0 bases and J lost 7 bases. This CDR3 spans 15 amino acids. The CDR3, as DNA: TGTGCCAGCAGCGTAGACCGGACAGGCAATTCACCCCTCCACTTT. Translating gives CASSVDRTGNSPLHF.

This clonotype was picked up a small number of times. The chain is built from TRBV12-3 or TRBV12-4 and TRBJ1-5; a possible D gene is TRBD1 (6 bases). V gave up 7 bases and J gave up 1 base, with 17 bases separating them. CDR3 size: 16 residues. CDR3 nucleotides: TGTGCCAGCACCGCTTATGCGACAGGCAGCAATCAGCCCCAGCATTTT. It specifies CASTAYATGSNQPQHF.

This clonotype was counted at least ten times. CDR3 nucleotides: TGCGCCAGCAGTGAGTTGTCCGACACATATGGCTACACCTTC. It translates to CASSELSDTYGYTF. V usage is TRBV10-2 and J usage is TRBJ1-2; no definite D call. The CDR3 runs to 14 residues. CDR1 and CDR2 (germline): WSHSY, SAAADI. Trimming shortened V by 1 base and J by 5 bases, and 11 bases separated the two germline ends.

This chain links TRBV4-3 with TRBJ2-7, with a possible D match to TRBD1 (6 bases). V dropped 3 bases and J dropped 1 base, with 19 bases sitting between them. The CDR3 is made up of 17 amino acids. Germline CDR1 and CDR2: LGHNA and YSLEER. The DNA for the CDR3 is TGCGCCAGCAGCCACCCCTCAAAGGCCAGGGGATCCTACGAGCAGTACTTC. Amino acids: CASSHPSKARGSYEQYF.

The chain is built from TRBV29-1 and TRBJ1-2, with a tentative D call TRBD1 (5 bases). The CDR3 length is 12 residues. V was pared by 4 bases and J by 5 bases, with 11 bases between. The V gene's germline CDR1 is SQVTM and CDR2 ANQGSEA. The CDR3 region has the DNA TGCAGCGTTGGGACCGACAGTTATGGCTACACCTTC. It yields the protein CSVGTDSYGYTF.

Regarding this clonotype: A much bigger clone sits one base away, suggesting this may be a read error. This chain connects TRBV6-5 to TRBJ2-5, with D possibly matching TRBD2 (5 bases). Trimming removed 0 bases at V and 7 bases at J, with 9 bases between. Germline values: CDR1 MNHEY, CDR2 SVGAGI. This CDR3 contains 13 residues. For the CDR3, the DNA is TGTGCCAGCAGTTACTCCAGCGGCCCGACCCAGTACTTC. Protein: CASSYSSGPTQYF.

CDR3 sequence (DNA): TGTGCCAGCAGCCAATCTGGACCCTCTAGCAATCAGCCCCAGCATTTT. Translation gives CASSQSGPSSNQPQHF. V and J are TRBV9 and TRBJ1-5; D is unclear. V lost 4 bases and J lost 0, with 14 bases in between. CDR1 SGDLS and CDR2 YYNGEE come from the germline V gene. The CDR3 has 16 amino acids.

This clonotype was recorded only once. Mismatch with germline at one junction end may stem from a read error. The V and J genes are TRBV7-2 and TRBJ2-5; D is undetermined. The CDR3 loop spans 15 amino acids. The germline V gene encodes CDR1 SGHTA and CDR2 FQGNSA. Here the CDR3 DNA reads TGCGCCAGCAGCCTTCGACAAGACGAGGCGGCGATCCAGTACTTC. It specifies CASSLRQDEAAIQYF.